This paragraph covers one T cell receptor beta chain sequence. Trimming removed 6 bases at V and 1 base at J, with 12 bases between. Germline CDR1 and CDR2: SGHAT and FQNNGV. The CDR3 has 14 residues. The sample originates from a study of somatic mutations in cytotoxic T cells in rheumatoid arthritis. Here immunoSEQ multiplex PCR was the method, and the copy in TCRdb shows in-frame clones only, minus some. The table has 9,000 to 13,000 clones, around four fifths seen once. The sample was CD8+ T cells sorted from blood. This sequence originates from an adult with rheumatoid arthritis. The V and J genes are TRBV11-2 and TRBJ1-2; D is perhaps TRBD1 (5 bases). This CDR3 is CASSIMRGNYGYTF. The CDR3, as DNA: TGTGCCAGCAGTATCATGAGGGGTAACTATGGCTACACCTTC.